This passage covers 13 T cell receptor beta chains from one sample sequenced in a study of response to subunit inactivated influenza vaccine. TCRdb fed the RT-PCR reads into MiXCR, producing one record per CDR3 protein. Counted here are about 540,000 distinct CDR3 sequences, roughly 25% occurring once; the ten biggest clones make up 2.5% to 3%. The same sample was also studied in work on T cells expressing NK-cell markers. That report notes: UMI-tagged 5'RACE template switching yielded the TCR beta cDNA.

Sequencing used CD4+ T cells sorted from PBMCs, obtained approximately 12 days after vaccination. Receptors were obtained from a man aged 45 to 65 who received an inactivated influenza vaccine.

This clonotype was recorded a few times. The chain is built from TRBV28 and TRBJ2-3; D may be TRBD1 (6 bases). There are 15 residues in the CDR3. Germline assignment: CDR1 MDHEN and CDR2 SYDVKM. V was pared by 5 bases and J by 4 bases, with 16 bases between. In nucleotides, the CDR3 is TGTGCCAGCAGTCCTCCGATGTCAGGGGCAGATACGCAGTATTTT. Amino acid sequence: CASSPPMSGADTQYF.

This chain uses TRBV6-2 or TRBV6-3 with TRBJ2-1, with 10 bases that match TRBD2. The J segment lost 6 bases and the V segment lost 0 bases, leaving 2 bases of the junction unmatched. The CDR3 has 15 residues. Looked up from germline, CDR1 is MNHEY and CDR2 is SVGEGT. This chain's CDR3 is CASSYSPSGGNEQFF. CDR3 nucleotide sequence: TGTGCCAGCAGTTACTCACCTAGCGGGGGCAATGAGCAGTTCTTC.

About this clonotype itself: A read error may account for a junction end that differs from germline. J is TRBJ2-3 and V is TRBV6-5; D is ambiguous. CDR3 length equals 14 residues. Germline V CDR1 and CDR2: MNHEY, SVGAGI. The CDR3 coding sequence is TGTGCCAGCACTTACAGCCTTGCCCAAGATACGCAGTATTTT. Translation: CASTYSLAQDTQYF.

The chain has TRBV7-2 and TRBJ1-1; tentatively, D is TRBD1 (5 bases). Per the germline V gene, CDR1 is SGHTA and CDR2 is FQGNSA. The CDR3 is 15 residues long. V gave up 0 bases and J gave up 2 bases, with 10 bases separating them. CDR3 region: CASSLAPGFNTEAFF. DNA of the CDR3: TGTGCCAGCAGCTTAGCTCCAGGGTTCAACACTGAAGCTTTCTTT.

This clonotype was seen a handful of times. The chain joins TRBV2 to TRBJ2-4; 9 nucleotides align to TRBD1. With 1 base clipped from V and 6 bases from J, the junction kept 4 bases outside the gene matches. This CDR3 comprises 15 residues. CDR1 is SNHLY, CDR2 FYNNEI, per germline. The CDR3 bases are TGTGCCAGCAGTGAAGAAGCGGGACAGGGAAACATTCAGTACTTC. It specifies CASSEEAGQGNIQYF.

This clonotype showed up just a few times. The chain has TRBV15 and TRBJ2-2; the D call may be TRBD1 or TRBD2 (5 bases each). Germline V gene data show CDR1 as LNHNV and CDR2 as YYDKDF (reference sequence). Trimming took off 0 bases at V and 4 bases at J, with 12 bases between the two ends. The CDR3 is 16 amino acids. In nucleotides, the CDR3 is TGTGCCACCAGCAGAGACTCGGGACGGAGCACCGGGGAGCTGTTTTTT. Its translation is CATSRDSGRSTGELFF.

This sequence joins TRBV27 and TRBJ1-3; TRBD1 aligns across 9 bases. Losses at the gene ends were 7 bases for V and 8 bases for J; bases not matched to a gene: 9. The germline V gene has CDR1 MNHEY and CDR2 SMNVEV (reference sequence). The length of the CDR3 is 14 residues. The CDR3 sequence is CASKQGARDDTIYF. The CDR3 nucleotides read TGTGCCAGCAAACAGGGGGCGCGAGACGACACCATATATTTT.

The table lists this clonotype with a few counts. The rearrangement links TRBV5-4 to TRBJ2-2; 9 bases line up with TRBD2. The CDR3 has 15 residues. The V gene's germline CDR1 is SGHNT and CDR2 YYREEE (reference sequence). V lost 5 bases and J lost 2; bases outside the gene matches: 4. The CDR3 sequence: CASRSSGTNTGELFF. In DNA, the CDR3 is TGTGCCAGCAGGTCTAGCGGGACAAACACCGGGGAGCTGTTTTTT.

The rearrangement joins TRBV12-3 or TRBV12-4 to TRBJ1-5; 7 bases line up with TRBD1. The CDR3 covers 14 residues. Trimming removed 6 bases from V and 2 bases from J; junction bases left unmatched: 4. The CDR3, as DNA: TGTGCCAGCAGCTCAGGGGGGCGCAATCAGCCCCAGCATTTT. As protein: CASSSGGRNQPQHF.

The J gene is TRBJ1-1, the V gene TRBV7-9; no reliable D call. This CDR3 has 17 residues. Germline V gene lookup returns CDR1 SEHNR and CDR2 FQNEAQ (reference sequence). Trimming removed 2 bases from V and 1 base from J, with 17 bases in between. The chain's CDR3 is CASSLSLTAEGNTEAFF. CDR3 bases: TGTGCCAGCAGCTTATCCCTGACGGCGGAAGGGAACACTGAAGCTTTCTTT.

This chain joins TRBV27 and TRBJ2-1; 7 nucleotides line up with TRBD2. The CDR3 is 16 amino acids. The V and J ends lost 3 bases and 4 bases, in that order; junction bases with no gene match: 9. From germline, CDR1 is MNHEY and CDR2 SMNVEV (reference sequence). The CDR3: CASSFLGTKHYNEQFF. The CDR3 region has the DNA TGTGCCAGCAGTTTTTTAGGGACTAAACATTACAATGAGCAGTTCTTC.

This chain links TRBV20-1 with TRBJ2-3; 8 bases are shared with TRBD2. CDR1 is DFQATT and CDR2 is SNEGSKA in the germline V gene (reference sequence). The CDR3 is 15 amino acids. Trimming at V came to 2 bases and at J to 0 bases, leaving 4 bases not matched to a gene. CDR3 coding DNA: TGCAGTGCTAGACTGCCTAGCGGGAGCACAGATACGCAGTATTTT. It codes for CSARLPSGSTDTQYF.

The V gene is TRBV5-6, the J gene TRBJ1-1; tentatively, D is TRBD1 (6 bases). Trimming took off 5 bases at V and 6 bases at J, with 17 bases between the two ends. In germline, CDR1 is SGHDT, CDR2 YYEEEE. The CDR3 loop spans 14 amino acids. CDR3 protein: CASSYDRRGPEAFF. The CDR3 region has the DNA TGTGCCAGCAGTTATGACAGACGGGGGCCTGAAGCTTTCTTT.